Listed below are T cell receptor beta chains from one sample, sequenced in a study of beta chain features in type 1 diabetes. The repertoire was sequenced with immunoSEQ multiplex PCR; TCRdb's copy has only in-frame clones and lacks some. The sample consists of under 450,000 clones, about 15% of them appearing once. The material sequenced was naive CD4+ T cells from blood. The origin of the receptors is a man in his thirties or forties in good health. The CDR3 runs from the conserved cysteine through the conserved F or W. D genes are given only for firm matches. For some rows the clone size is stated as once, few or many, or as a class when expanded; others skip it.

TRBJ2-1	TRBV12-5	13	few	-	CASGQGQHNEQFF	TGTGCTAGTGGTCAAGGACAGCACAATGAGCAGTTCTTC
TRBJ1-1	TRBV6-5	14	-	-	CASRRGTPNTEAFF	TGTGCCAGCAGACGTGGGACACCTAACACTGAAGCTTTCTTT
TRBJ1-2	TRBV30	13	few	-	CAWKGRGNYGYTF	TGTGCCTGGAAAGGGCGGGGAAACTATGGCTACACCTTC
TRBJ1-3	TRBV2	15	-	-	CASSEQAFSGNTIYF	TGTGCCAGCAGTGAGCAGGCCTTCTCTGGAAACACCATATATTTT
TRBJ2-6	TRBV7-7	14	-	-	CASSPSPGANVLTF	TGTGCCAGCAGCCCATCCCCCGGGGCCAACGTCCTGACTTTC
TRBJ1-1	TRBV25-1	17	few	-	CASSDLQLDSQGAEAFF	TGTGCCAGCAGTGATCTGCAACTGGACTCCCAGGGCGCTGAAGCTTTCTTT
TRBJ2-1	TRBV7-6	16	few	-	CASSLVSRGTYNEQFF	TGTGCCAGCAGCTTAGTGTCTAGAGGGACCTACAATGAGCAGTTCTTC
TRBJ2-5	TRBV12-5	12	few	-	CASGLVKETQYF	TGTGCTAGTGGTTTGGTCAAAGAGACCCAGTACTTC
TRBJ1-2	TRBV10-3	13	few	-	CAIDTGQTYGYTF	TGTGCCATCGACACAGGACAAACCTATGGCTACACCTTC
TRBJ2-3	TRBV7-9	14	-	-	CASSLERVTDTQYF	TGTGCCAGCAGCTTAGAAAGGGTAACAGATACGCAGTATTTT
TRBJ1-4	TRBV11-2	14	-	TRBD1	CASSPGQGFEKLFF	TGTGCCAGCAGCCCGGGACAGGGTTTTGAAAAACTGTTTTTT
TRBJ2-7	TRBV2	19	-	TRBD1	CASSVWRDRPASNYYEQYF	TGTGCCAGCAGTGTGTGGAGGGACAGGCCAGCTTCTAACTACTACGAGCAGTACTTC
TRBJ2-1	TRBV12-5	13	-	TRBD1	CASEGTGVNEQFF	TGTGCTAGTGAGGGGACAGGGGTCAATGAGCAGTTCTTC
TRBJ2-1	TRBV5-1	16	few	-	CASSSISTVPGNEQFF	TGCGCCAGCAGCTCCATCTCGACAGTTCCCGGGAATGAGCAGTTCTTC
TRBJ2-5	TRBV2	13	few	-	CASSAGEQETQYF	TGTGCCAGCAGCGCAGGGGAGCAAGAGACCCAGTACTTC
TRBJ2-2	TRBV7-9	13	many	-	CASSLPITGELFF	TGTGCCAGCAGCTTACCGATCACCGGGGAGCTGTTTTTT
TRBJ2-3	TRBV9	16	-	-	CASSPKVGWGTDTQYF	TGTGCCAGCAGCCCAAAGGTGGGATGGGGCACAGATACGCAGTATTTT
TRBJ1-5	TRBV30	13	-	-	CAWSVREEQPQHF	TGTGCCTGGAGTGTACGGGAGGAGCAGCCCCAGCATTTT
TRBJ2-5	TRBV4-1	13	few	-	CASSQGARETQYF	TGCGCCAGCAGCCAAGGGGCACGGGAGACCCAGTACTTC
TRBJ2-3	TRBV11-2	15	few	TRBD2	CASSLAKLAGLTQYF	TGTGCCAGCAGCTTAGCGAAGCTAGCGGGGCTAACGCAGTATTTT
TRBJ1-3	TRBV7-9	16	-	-	CASSPTGRDRGNTIYF	TGTGCCAGCAGCCCCACCGGGCGGGATCGGGGAAACACCATATATTTT
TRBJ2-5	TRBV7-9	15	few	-	CASSSESSGIETQYF	TGTGCCAGCAGCTCAGAAAGCTCAGGGATAGAGACCCAGTACTTC
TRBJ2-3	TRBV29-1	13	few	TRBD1	CSGRTGSTDTQYF	TGCAGCGGTCGGACAGGGAGCACAGATACGCAGTATTTT
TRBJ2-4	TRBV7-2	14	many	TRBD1	CASSGQGAPGIQYF	TGTGCCAGCAGCGGACAGGGGGCGCCTGGCATTCAGTACTTC
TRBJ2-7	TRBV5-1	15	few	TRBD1	CASSSPGQGTSEQYF	TGCGCCAGCAGCTCCCCGGGACAGGGTACGTCCGAGCAGTACTTC
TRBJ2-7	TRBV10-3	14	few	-	CAISESSAHYEQYF	TGTGCCATCAGTGAGTCGAGCGCGCACTACGAGCAGTACTTC
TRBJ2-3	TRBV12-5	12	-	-	CASGLPPEAQYF	TGTGCTAGTGGTTTGCCCCCCGAGGCGCAGTATTTT
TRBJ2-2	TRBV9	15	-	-	CASSPDPKRAGELFF	TGTGCCAGCAGCCCAGACCCCAAGCGAGCCGGGGAGCTGTTTTTT
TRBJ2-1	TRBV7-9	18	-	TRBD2	CASTTGLAGGRVGNEQFF	TGTGCCAGCACAACGGGACTAGCGGGAGGGAGGGTAGGAAATGAGCAGTTCTTC
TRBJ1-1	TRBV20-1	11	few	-	CSAVQNTEAFF	TGCAGTGCCGTGCAGAACACTGAAGCTTTCTTT
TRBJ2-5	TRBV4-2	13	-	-	CASSQEPQETQYF	TGTGCCAGCAGCCAAGAGCCCCAAGAGACCCAGTACTTC
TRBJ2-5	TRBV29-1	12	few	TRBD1	CSVTGAQETQYF	TGCAGCGTAACAGGGGCTCAAGAGACCCAGTACTTC
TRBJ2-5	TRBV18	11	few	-	CASSPSVTQYF	TGTGCCAGCTCACCATCTGTGACCCAGTACTTC
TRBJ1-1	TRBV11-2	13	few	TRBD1	CAIRQGLNTEAFF	TGTGCCATCAGACAGGGTTTGAACACTGAAGCTTTCTTT
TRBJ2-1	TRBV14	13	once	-	CASSINWSSEQFF	TGTGCCAGCAGCATTAACTGGTCGAGTGAGCAGTTCTTC
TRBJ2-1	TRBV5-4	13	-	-	CASSLNGVDEQFF	TGTGCCAGCAGCTTGAACGGGGTGGATGAGCAGTTCTTC
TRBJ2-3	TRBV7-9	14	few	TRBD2	CASGSGVQMGTQYF	TGTGCCAGCGGTAGCGGGGTCCAGATGGGTACGCAGTATTTT
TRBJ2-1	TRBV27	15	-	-	CASSLQGIDYNEQFF	TGTGCCAGCAGCTTACAGGGTATAGATTACAATGAGCAGTTCTTC
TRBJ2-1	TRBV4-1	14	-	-	CASSQVNNYNEQFF	TGCGCCAGCAGCCAAGTCAACAACTACAATGAGCAGTTCTTC
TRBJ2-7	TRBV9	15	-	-	CASSPQSRFSYEQYF	TGTGCCAGCAGCCCCCAGTCCCGGTTCTCGTACGAGCAGTACTTC
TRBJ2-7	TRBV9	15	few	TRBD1	CASSVSRDRGYEQYF	TGTGCCAGCAGCGTAAGCCGGGACAGGGGCTACGAGCAGTACTTC
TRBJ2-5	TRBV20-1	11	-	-	CSARWTETQYF	TGCAGTGCCCGGTGGACGGAGACCCAGTACTTC
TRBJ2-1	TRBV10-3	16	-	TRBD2	CAISESRTRNLSEQFF	TGTGCCATCAGTGAGTCGAGGACTAGGAATTTGAGTGAGCAGTTCTTC
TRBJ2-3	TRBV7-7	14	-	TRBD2	CASSQQGLADTQYF	TGTGCTAGCAGCCAACAAGGACTAGCAGATACGCAGTATTTT
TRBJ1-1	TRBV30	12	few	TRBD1	CAWSPGGFEAFF	TGTGCCTGGAGTCCAGGGGGCTTTGAAGCTTTCTTT
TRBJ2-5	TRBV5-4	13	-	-	CASSVGVDETQYF	TGTGCCAGCAGCGTCGGGGTGGACGAGACCCAGTACTTC
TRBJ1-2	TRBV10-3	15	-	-	CAISEMAGPRYGYTF	TGTGCCATCAGTGAGATGGCAGGTCCTCGCTATGGCTACACCTTC
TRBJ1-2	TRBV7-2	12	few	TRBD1	CASSRDSYGYTF	TGTGCCAGCAGCCGGGACAGTTATGGCTACACCTTC
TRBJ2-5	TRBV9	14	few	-	CASSVGTSRETQYF	TGTGCCAGCAGCGTAGGGACCAGCCGGGAGACCCAGTACTTC